These T cell receptor beta chains were read from a single sample in a study of vaccination and CD4 T cells after COVID-19. Antigens of these TCRs are unknown. TCRdb reprocessed the PCR reads via MiXCR and lists one record per CDR3 protein. The sample includes around 15,000 distinct CDR3 sequences, 65% to 85% seen only once; the top ten take 8% to 10%. This sample comprised CD4+ T cells from blood, cultured in vitro, obtained after SARS-CoV-2 vaccination. These receptors originate from a human donor who received a COVID-19 vaccine. The CDR3 runs from the conserved cysteine through the conserved F or W. The D gene is left open where the match is weak. Only part of the rows carry a size: once, few, many, or a class if the clone is expanded.

TRBJ1-2 | . | TRBV20-1 | . | TGCGGTGCCGTAAAATCCCCTAACTATGGCTACACCTTC | CGAVKSPNYGYTF
TRBJ2-1 | . | TRBV7-8 | . | TGTGCCAGCAGCTTAGTGTTGGCTAGCGAGTACAATGAGCAGTTCTTC | CASSLVLASEYNEQFF
TRBJ2-3 | TRBD1 | TRBV5-1 | . | TGCGCCAGCAGCTTGGAAGGGACAGAATACACAGATACGCAGTATTTT | CASSLEGTEYTDTQYF
TRBJ1-2 | . | TRBV24-1 | . | TGTGCCACCAGTACAGGGAGTAACTATGGCTACACCTTC | CATSTGSNYGYTF
TRBJ2-5 | . | TRBV12-3/TRBV12-4 | . | TGTGCCAGCAGTTTTCAGTCCGATTCCGGGACCCAGTACTTC | CASSFQSDSGTQYF
TRBJ2-3 | TRBD1 | TRBV29-1 | . | TGCAGCGTTAGACAGGGGGGCACAGATACGCAGTATTTT | CSVRQGGTDTQYF
TRBJ1-1 | . | TRBV21-1 | . | TGTGCCAGCAGCTCACCTGACGCCGGGACAGCTGATATGAACACTGAAGCTTTCTTT | CASSSPDAGTADMNTEAFF
TRBJ2-7 | TRBD1 | TRBV6-1 | . | TGTGCCAGCAGTGGGACAGGTAACTCCTACGAGCAGTACTTC | CASSGTGNSYEQYF
TRBJ2-3 | . | TRBV7-9 | . | TGTGCCAGCAGCTTGGGACGGGGGCAGTCCACAGATACGCAGTATTTT | CASSLGRGQSTDTQYF
TRBJ2-2 | TRBD1 | TRBV2 | once | TGTGCCAGCATTCGGGACAGGAACACCGGGGAGCTGTTTTTT | CASIRDRNTGELFF
TRBJ1-5 | TRBD1 | TRBV12-3/TRBV12-4 | . | TGTGCCAGCAGTTTATCAGGGGGCGGTCAGCCCCAGCATTTT | CASSLSGGGQPQHF
TRBJ1-3 | . | TRBV30 | . | TGTGCCTGGGGGACAGGAAACACCATATATTTT | CAWGTGNTIYF
TRBJ1-2 | TRBD1 | TRBV25-1 | few | TGTGCCAGCAGCGACCTTAATCGGGACAGCTCAAAAACCAACTATGGCTACACCTTC | CASSDLNRDSSKTNYGYTF
TRBJ1-6 | TRBD1 | TRBV30 | once | TGTGCCTGGAGTCTAGAGGCGGGACAGCTTATAAGCTCCTATAATTCACCCCTCCACTTT | CAWSLEAGQLISSYNSPLHF
TRBJ1-5 | TRBD1 | TRBV6-5 | . | TGTGCCAGCAGTTACTCGCCAGGGGGCGCGAACCAGCCCCAGCATTTT | CASSYSPGGANQPQHF
TRBJ1-2 | . | TRBV19 | once | TGTGCCAGTAGTATAGAAGATTCGGGCAGGCCGGGGTATGGCTACACCTTC | CASSIEDSGRPGYGYTF
TRBJ1-6 | TRBD1 | TRBV6-1 | . | TGTGCCAGCAGACCAGACAGGGTCCCACCCCTCCACTTT | CASRPDRVPPLHF
TRBJ1-1 | . | TRBV11-3 | . | TGTGCCAGCAGCTCGCGGGGGGCCTCGAACACTGAAGCTTTCTTT | CASSSRGASNTEAFF
TRBJ2-3 | TRBD2 | TRBV14 | . | TGTGCCAGCTTACATTCGGGACTAGCGGGGGGGAGGTTTAGAGATACGCAGTATTTT | CASLHSGLAGGRFRDTQYF
TRBJ2-2 | . | TRBV5-1 | . | TGCGCCAGCAGTCAAGAAAGTGGACAGACCGGGGAGCTGTTTTTT | CASSQESGQTGELFF
TRBJ2-3 | TRBD2 | TRBV5-4 | . | TGTGCCAGCAGTATCGTAGCGGGGGGGGACACAGATACGCAGTATTTT | CASSIVAGGDTDTQYF
TRBJ1-6 | . | TRBV6-1 | . | TGTGCCAGCACTCTCCCCGGTGCCCTCCACTTT | CASTLPGALHF
TRBJ1-2 | TRBD1 | TRBV30 | . | TGTGCCTGGAGTCCAAACAGGGGGAACTATGGCTACACCTTC | CAWSPNRGNYGYTF
TRBJ2-7 | . | TRBV5-6 | . | TGTGCCAGCAGCTTTCCGACTAGCTCCTACGAGCAGTACTTC | CASSFPTSSYEQYF
TRBJ1-3 | . | TRBV30 | . | TGTGCCTGGAGTAACCGCCTATCCAACTCTGGAAACACCATATATTTT | CAWSNRLSNSGNTIYF
TRBJ1-1 | . | TRBV2 | . | TGTGCCAGCAGACTAGACACCGGTGGGCCCTCTGAAGCTTTCTTT | CASRLDTGGPSEAFF
TRBJ2-6 | TRBD2 | TRBV7-9 | few | TGTGCCAGCAGCTTGCCGGGGGGGCTGGCTGGGGCCAACGTCCTGACTTTC | CASSLPGGLAGANVLTF
TRBJ1-1 | TRBD1 | TRBV23-1 | . | TGCGCCAGCGGAACAGGGGAGACTGAAGCTTTCTTT | CASGTGETEAFF